A selection of T cell receptor beta chains follows, all from one sample in a study of blood T cell repertoires in COVID-19. The method was immunoSEQ multiplex PCR; TCRdb's version includes in-frame clones alone and lacks a portion of them. The repertoire has over 120,000 clones, under 90% of them found once; the top ten carry 3% to 4.5%. Sample: peripheral blood. The receptors stem from a man aged 65-85 years who had recovered from COVID-19. CDR3s include the opening cysteine and the closing phenylalanine or tryptophan. D genes are given only for firm matches. Where a row states a size, it is once, few, many or the class of an expanded clone; other rows omit it.

J gene: TRBJ1-2; clone size: NA; V gene: TRBV14; D gene: NA; CDR3 DNA: TGTGCCAGCAGCTCTAGAGGCGGGGGCACCGCATTGTACACCTTC; CDR3 protein: CASSSRGGGTALYTF
J gene: TRBJ2-7; clone size: NA; V gene: TRBV3-1/TRBV3-2; D gene: TRBD2; CDR3 DNA: TGTGCCAGCAGCCCAAACTTGTCCGGGAGGGGCGAGCAGTACTTC; CDR3 protein: CASSPNLSGRGEQYF
J gene: TRBJ2-1; clone size: few; V gene: TRBV7-6; D gene: TRBD2; CDR3 DNA: TGTGCCAGCAGCCCCGCCTCCGGGACTAGCGGGACTCGTGAGCAGTTCTTC; CDR3 protein: CASSPASGTSGTREQFF
J gene: TRBJ2-3; clone size: NA; V gene: TRBV7-6; D gene: NA; CDR3 DNA: TGTGCCAGCAGCTCCCGCGGAGGGACAGATACGCAGTATTTT; CDR3 protein: CASSSRGGTDTQYF
J gene: TRBJ2-3; clone size: NA; V gene: TRBV7-2; D gene: TRBD2; CDR3 DNA: TGTGCCAGCAGCCACGGGGGGAAGATAAGCACAGATACGCAGTATTTT; CDR3 protein: CASSHGGKISTDTQYF
J gene: TRBJ2-3; clone size: NA; V gene: TRBV9; D gene: TRBD1; CDR3 DNA: TGTGCCAGCAGCGTAACCACAGGGGGCACAGATACGCAGTATTTT; CDR3 protein: CASSVTTGGTDTQYF
J gene: TRBJ2-7; clone size: once; V gene: TRBV6-5; D gene: NA; CDR3 DNA: TGTGCCAGCACTCCCAACGGGGGGCGCGAGCAGTACTTC; CDR3 protein: CASTPNGGREQYF
J gene: TRBJ1-1; clone size: NA; V gene: TRBV5-1; D gene: TRBD1; CDR3 DNA: TGCGCCAGCAGCCCGGGGGTTAGGGGGCGGACAGACCACACTGAAGCTTTCTTT; CDR3 protein: CASSPGVRGRTDHTEAFF
J gene: TRBJ2-1; clone size: NA; V gene: TRBV3-1/TRBV3-2; D gene: TRBD2; CDR3 DNA: TGTGCCAGCAGCCAAGAATTCGGGACTAGCGGGACCAATGAGCAGTTCTTC; CDR3 protein: CASSQEFGTSGTNEQFF
J gene: TRBJ2-1; clone size: NA; V gene: TRBV11-2; D gene: NA; CDR3 DNA: TGTGCCAGCAGCTTAGATCAGGGAGGCTCCTACAATGAGCAGTTCTTC; CDR3 protein: CASSLDQGGSYNEQFF
J gene: TRBJ2-3; clone size: few; V gene: TRBV5-6; D gene: NA; CDR3 DNA: TGTGCCAGCAGCCCGCAAAGCCAGGGCCCCGGTACAGATACGCAGTATTTT; CDR3 protein: CASSPQSQGPGTDTQYF
J gene: TRBJ1-2; clone size: few; V gene: TRBV10-1; D gene: TRBD1; CDR3 DNA: TGCGCCAGCAGTGAAGACAGGGGAAGCGGCTACACCTTC; CDR3 protein: CASSEDRGSGYTF
J gene: TRBJ1-3; clone size: NA; V gene: TRBV3-1/TRBV3-2; D gene: NA; CDR3 DNA: TGTGCCAGCAGCCACTCGAGCCCTCGAAACACCATATATTTT; CDR3 protein: CASSHSSPRNTIYF